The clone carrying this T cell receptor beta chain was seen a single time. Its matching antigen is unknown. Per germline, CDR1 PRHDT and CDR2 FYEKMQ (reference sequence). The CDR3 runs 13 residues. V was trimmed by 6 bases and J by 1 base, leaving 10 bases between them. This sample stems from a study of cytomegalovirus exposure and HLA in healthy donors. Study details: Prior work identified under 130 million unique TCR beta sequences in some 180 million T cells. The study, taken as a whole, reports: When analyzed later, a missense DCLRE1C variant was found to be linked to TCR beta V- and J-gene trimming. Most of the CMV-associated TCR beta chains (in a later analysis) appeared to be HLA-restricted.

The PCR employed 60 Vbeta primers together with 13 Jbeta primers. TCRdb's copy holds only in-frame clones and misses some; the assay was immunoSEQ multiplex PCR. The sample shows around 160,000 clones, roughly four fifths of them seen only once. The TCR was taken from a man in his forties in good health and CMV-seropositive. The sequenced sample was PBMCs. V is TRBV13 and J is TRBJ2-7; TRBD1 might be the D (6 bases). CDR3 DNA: TGTGCCAGCAGAAACAGGGTTTCCTACGAGCAGTACTTC. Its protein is CASRNRVSYEQYF.